Detailed here is one TCR beta chain. Its antigen is unidentified. A clone one base away is much larger, so this may be a read error. The data derive from a study of neurological immune-mediated disorders. Findings and limits, study-wide: The absence of shared CDR3 amino acid sequences among expanded clones across subjects suggests private repertoires in all groups.

There are 17 residues in the CDR3. Germline V lookup: CDR1 MNHEY, CDR2 SVGEGT. V was pared by 0 bases and J by 4 bases, with 11 bases of the junction left unmatched. PBMCs numbering 2 million and stored at -80 C yielded the unsorted libraries. Synthesis of cDNA was performed by 5'RACE using 10-nucleotide random UMIs. In each sequencing run, over 170 million TCR-beta sequences were generated from 15-18 subjects. Each CDR3 protein is one row after TCRdb ran MiXCR on the 5' RACE reads. The table shows roughly 56,000 distinct CDR3 sequences, with about an eighth occurring only once. Sequencing used PBMCs. The V and J genes are TRBV6-2 or TRBV6-3 and TRBJ2-7, with TRBD1 identical over 8 bases. The receptor was derived from a man aged 55 to 70 in good health. CDR3 nucleotides: TGTGCCAGCAGTTACTCGGGCGACAGGGGCCAGGAATACGAGCAGTACTTC. Its translation is CASSYSGDRGQEYEQYF.